Below, one T cell receptor (beta chain) is given with its context. The target antigen is unknown. The record originates from a study of cytomegalovirus exposure and HLA in healthy donors. Across the whole study: Drawn from HLA-typed donors, about 85 million unique TCRs were held in an early data release.

Broader study findings: Sequencing artifact likely explains a cluster of highly shared sequence variants. The later analysis indicated that the majority of CMV-associated TCR beta chains appeared HLA-restricted. Relative to the approximately 670-donor mean, N-insertions were reportedly fewer in an Asian-associated ancestry cluster in a later analysis.

This CDR3 is built from 14 residues. From germline, CDR1 is MNHNS and CDR2 SASEGT. Germline trimming cut 6 bases from V and 5 bases from J; bases unmatched to any gene: 6. Vbeta (60) and Jbeta (13) primers were used in the PCR. Using immunoSEQ multiplex PCR, the repertoire was profiled, and TCRdb retains in-frame clones only, with some absent. The sample includes around 50,000 clones, about 80% of them seen just once. Sequencing was performed on PBMCs. This sequence joins TRBV6-1 and TRBJ1-2, with 10 bases matching TRBD1. The origin of this receptor is a man aged 40-55 years in good health and CMV-seronegative. CDR3 residues: CASRGQGTFYGYTF. The CDR3 DNA sequence: TGTGCCAGCAGGGGACAGGGGACTTTTTATGGCTACACCTTC.